This entry lists 8 T cell receptor beta chains sequenced from one sample in a study of blood T cell repertoires in COVID-19. Clones were sequenced by immunoSEQ multiplex PCR, and TCRdb holds only the in-frame ones, with some missing. The profile shows about 220,000 clones, around 86% of them singletons. Sample: PBMCs or T cells enriched from blood (not recorded which). The source is a woman in her 40s with acute COVID-19.

The rearrangement joins TRBV19 to TRBJ1-5; TRBD1 is a possible D gene (6 bases). Trimming took 5 bases from V and 2 from J, leaving 19 bases between them. This CDR3 has 17 residues. CDR1 LNHDA and CDR2 SQIVND come from the germline V gene (reference sequence). CDR3 bases: TGTGCCAGTAGTGCCAACTACAGGGAAAGGGGCAATCAGCCCCAGCATTTT. Its protein product is CASSANYRERGNQPQHF.

J is TRBJ2-5 and V is TRBV18, with 8 bases matching TRBD1. Germline assignment: CDR1 KGHSH and CDR2 LQKENI. The ends lost 3 bases at V and 1 base at J; junction bases unmatched: 4. This CDR3 spans 15 amino acids. The CDR3 here is CASSPRGQSQETQYF. The CDR3 bases are TGTGCCAGCTCACCCAGGGGGCAGAGCCAAGAGACCCAGTACTTC. The whole variable domain, filled in from reference TRBV18 and TRBJ2-5, reads NAGVMQNPRHLVRRRGQEARLRCSPMKGHSHVYWYRQLPEEGLKFMVYLQKENIIDESGMPKERFSAEFPKEGPSILRIQQVVRGDSAAYFCASSPRGQSQETQYFGPGTRLLVL.

This chain uses TRBV2 with TRBJ1-2; D perhaps matches TRBD1 (5 bases). Germline CDR1 reads SNHLY; CDR2 reads FYNNEI. The length of the CDR3 is 14 residues. V was trimmed by 5 bases and J by 1 base, leaving 11 bases between them. CDR3 region: CASSPGLLNYGYTF. The CDR3 bases are TGTGCCAGCAGTCCGGGACTCCTTAACTATGGCTACACCTTC.

Here the CDR3 reads CAWSVTGRTEAFF. The CDR3 bases are TGTGCCTGGAGTGTAACAGGGCGGACTGAAGCTTTCTTT. The J gene is TRBJ1-1, the V gene TRBV30; maybe TRBD1 (6 bases). The germline gives CDR1 GTSNPN, CDR2 SVGIG (reference sequence). Deletions cut 0 bases from V and 5 bases from J, with 10 bases between. The CDR3 sequence is 13 residues long.

This clone was found a few times. The chain employs TRBV27 and TRBJ1-1; 8 bases are shared with TRBD1. Unmatched junction bases numbered 3, after V lost 2 bases and J lost 4 bases. From germline, CDR1 is MNHEY and CDR2 SMNVEV (reference sequence). This CDR3 has 14 residues. CDR3 amino acids: CASSLGDRGTEAFF. The CDR3 DNA follows: TGTGCCAGCAGTTTAGGAGACAGGGGCACTGAAGCTTTCTTT.

J is TRBJ1-2 and V is TRBV9, with 9 bases identical to TRBD1. V was clipped by 0 bases and J by 6 bases; unmatched bases: 6. Germline CDR1 and CDR2: SGDLS and YYNGEE. CDR3 length equals 15 residues. The chain's CDR3 is CASSVAVTGGNGYTF. Written as DNA, the CDR3 is TGTGCCAGCAGCGTAGCCGTAACAGGGGGCAATGGCTACACCTTC.

This clone has ten or more counts. V is TRBV19 and J is TRBJ1-6, with D hard to call. Trimming left V 5 bases short and J 2 bases short, with 10 bases between. Germline-derived CDR1 and CDR2 are LNHDA and SQIVND (reference sequence). The CDR3 sequence is 15 residues long. The CDR3, as DNA: TGTGCCAGTAGTCCCGGTATAGCCTATAATTCACCCCTCCACTTT. This encodes CASSPGIAYNSPLHF.

The rearrangement uses TRBV6-5 and TRBJ1-3; 8 bases map to TRBD1. V trimming: 5 bases; J trimming: 2 bases; junction bases outside the gene matches: 5. CDR1 and CDR2 from the germline V gene are MNHEY and SVGAGI. The CDR3 contains 15 residues. This chain's CDR3 is CASSPRTGTGNTIYF. The CDR3 DNA reads TGTGCCAGCAGTCCAAGGACAGGGACTGGAAACACCATATATTTT.